A single sample is the source of the 30 T cell receptor beta chains below, sequenced in a study of blood T cell repertoires in COVID-19. Data came from immunoSEQ multiplex PCR; TCRdb stores just in-frame clones and leaves some out. The sample yields some 260,000 clones, about nine tenths seen once. Sample: PBMCs or T cells enriched from blood (not recorded which). The origin of the receptors is a young woman with acute COVID-19.

This chain uses TRBV11-2 with TRBJ2-6; TRBD1 matches at 10 bases. Germline CDR1 is SGHAT and CDR2 is FQNNGV. Trimming removed 4 bases from V and 2 bases from J; junction bases left unmatched: 11. The length of the CDR3 is 19 residues. CDR3 region: CASSYPTGTGDTGANVLTF. CDR3 bases: TGTGCCAGCAGCTATCCAACCGGGACAGGGGATACTGGGGCCAACGTCCTGACTTTC.

As DNA, the CDR3 is TGTGCCAGTACCCCGGGACAGGGGAACACTGAAGCTTTCTTT. Its translation: CASTPGQGNTEAFF. V is TRBV19 and J is TRBJ1-1; 9 bases agree with TRBD1. Unmatched junction bases numbered 4, after V lost 7 bases and J lost 1 base. The CDR3 length is 14 residues. CDR1 and CDR2 (germline): LNHDA, SQIVND (reference sequence).

The rearrangement joins TRBV5-4 to TRBJ2-5, with D perhaps matching TRBD2 (6 bases). The germline V gene has CDR1 SGHNT and CDR2 YYREEE (reference sequence). CDR3 length equals 15 residues. V was trimmed by 3 bases and J by 5 bases, leaving 17 bases between them. CDR3 in amino acids: CASSYGTLGSETQYF. CDR3 bases: TGTGCCAGCAGCTATGGGACTCTAGGCAGCGAGACCCAGTACTTC.

V gene TRBV5-1 combines with J gene TRBJ2-7; TRBD1 matches at 7 bases. Germline V lookup: CDR1 SGHRS, CDR2 YFSETQ. CDR3 length: 15 amino acids. The junction had 8 bases not matched to a gene; V was cut back by 4 bases and J by 1 base. For the CDR3, the DNA is TGCGCCAGCAGCCCACGTACAGGGGAGTCCTACGAGCAGTACTTC. Its protein is CASSPRTGESYEQYF.

The chain uses TRBV5-1 and TRBJ1-6; 9 bases map to TRBD1. Trimming took 2 bases from V and 7 from J; bases not matched to a gene: 4. Germline V gene lookup returns CDR1 SGHRS and CDR2 YFSETQ. The CDR3 has 15 amino acids. The CDR3 nucleotides read TGCGCCAGCAGCTTAATGACAGGGGGGAATTCACCCCTCCACTTT. It specifies CASSLMTGGNSPLHF.

In its sample, this clone was seen a few times. The DNA of the CDR3 is TGTGCCAGCAGCCCAGGGGGACGAGACGGCCAGTACTTC. Amino acids: CASSPGGRDGQYF. This sequence joins TRBV16 and TRBJ2-5, with TRBD1 matching over 7 bases. Germline loops: CDR1 KGHSY, CDR2 FQNENV. J gave up 10 bases and V 4 bases, and 9 bases lay outside the gene matches. The CDR3 consists of 13 residues.

This clone was picked up one time. The J gene is TRBJ2-7, the V gene TRBV28, with 7 bases matching TRBD2. J was trimmed by 0 bases and V by 2 bases; bases with no gene match: 13. The germline CDR1 and CDR2 sequences are MDHEN and SYDVKM. This CDR3 has 18 residues. CDR3 DNA sequence: TGTGCCAGCAGTTTAGGGTTGGAAACAGCGGGGAGCTCCTACGAGCAGTACTTC. As protein: CASSLGLETAGSSYEQYF.

This clone was picked up a small number of times. This chain uses TRBV6-2 or TRBV6-3 with TRBJ1-5; maybe TRBD1 (6 bases). The CDR3 has 15 residues. In germline, CDR1 is MNHEY, CDR2 SVGEGT. The V and J ends lost 6 bases and 6 bases respectively, with 18 bases between them. Written as DNA, the CDR3 is TGTGCCAGCAGCCCCGGACAGTTTGAAGGTCAGCCCCAGCATTTT. This gives the protein CASSPGQFEGQPQHF.

This chain joins TRBV7-3 and TRBJ1-6, with TRBD1 identical over 9 bases. CDR3 length: 15 residues. Per germline, CDR1 SGHTA and CDR2 FQGTGA. J gave up 13 bases and V 2 bases, and 9 bases lay outside the gene matches. CDR3 sequence reads: CASSLGTSGQGPLHF. Here the CDR3 DNA reads TGTGCCAGCAGCTTAGGGACATCCGGACAGGGGCCCCTCCACTTT.

In this sample, this clone turned up once. The gene calls are TRBV28 and TRBJ1-2; TRBD1 matches at 9 bases. Per germline, CDR1 MDHEN and CDR2 SYDVKM. V trimming: 6 bases; J trimming: 4 bases; junction bases outside the gene matches: 3. CDR3 length: 13 residues. This chain's CDR3 is CASRATGGYGYTF. In nucleotides, the CDR3 is TGTGCCAGCAGGGCGACAGGGGGCTATGGCTACACCTTC.

The chain carries TRBV11-2 and TRBJ1-5; D might be TRBD1 (6 bases). CDR1 is SGHAT and CDR2 is FQNNGV in the germline V gene. V was pared by 1 base and J by 5 bases, with 15 bases between. The CDR3 runs to 16 residues. The CDR3 DNA follows: TGTGCCAGCAGCTTAGCGGCCAGGGGCCCTGATCAGCCCCAGCATTTT. It translates to CASSLAARGPDQPQHF.

The J gene is TRBJ1-6, the V gene TRBV6-5, with D possibly being TRBD1 (6 bases). This CDR3 comprises 15 residues. CDR1 is MNHEY, CDR2 SVGAGI, per germline. V lost 6 bases to trimming and J lost 1 base, with 10 bases between them. The DNA for the CDR3 is TGTGCCAGCAGCAGTCAGGGGTCCTATAATTCACCCCTCCACTTT. It encodes CASSSQGSYNSPLHF.

This chain uses TRBV7-9 with TRBJ2-5; no reliable D call. This CDR3 contains 14 residues. Trimming removed 4 bases at V and 1 base at J, with 10 bases between. From germline, CDR1 is SEHNR and CDR2 FQNEAQ (reference sequence). CDR3 DNA: TGTGCCAGCAGCTCAGCCAACAGCCAAGAGACCCAGTACTTC. Its protein product is CASSSANSQETQYF.

The chain carries TRBV28 and TRBJ2-7; 8 bases agree with TRBD1. Germline lookup yields CDR1 MDHEN and CDR2 SYDVKM. CDR3 length: 15 amino acids. V lost 2 bases, J lost 1 base, and 4 bases stayed unmatched. The DNA for the CDR3 is TGTGCCAGCAGTTTACAACAGGGGGTATCCTACGAGCAGTACTTC. It yields the protein CASSLQQGVSYEQYF.

The gene calls are TRBV2 and TRBJ2-5, with a tentative D call TRBD1 (5 bases). V shed 6 bases and J shed 5 bases, with 13 bases lying between them. CDR1 is SNHLY and CDR2 is FYNNEI in the germline V gene. CDR3 size: 13 residues. CDR3 amino acids: CASRVPGLETQYF. The CDR3 bases are TGTGCCAGCAGGGTCCCAGGGTTGGAGACCCAGTACTTC. The full variable domain, rest sourced from reference TRBV2 and TRBJ2-5, is EPEVTQTPSHQVTQMGQEVILRCVPISNHLYFYWYRQILGQKVEFLVSFYNNEISEKSEIFDDQFSVERPDGSNFTLKIRSTKLEDSAMYFCASRVPGLETQYFGPGTRLLVL.

This clone was observed a handful of times. The chain uses TRBV3-1 (or the pseudogene TRBV3-2) and TRBJ1-4, with TRBD1 identical over 9 bases. Germline-derived CDR1 and CDR2 are LGHDT and YNNKEL (reference sequence). This CDR3 contains 15 residues. V shed 1 base, J shed 6 bases, and the junction held 3 bases outside the gene matches. The CDR3 reads CASSQARDRDEKLFF. The DNA for the CDR3 is TGTGCCAGCAGCCAAGCCCGGGACAGGGATGAAAAACTGTTTTTT.

The genes are TRBV4-2 and TRBJ1-2; a possible D gene is TRBD1 (5 bases). Germline CDR1 and CDR2: LGHNA and YNFKEQ. V lost 0 bases and J lost 4, with 9 bases in between. CDR3 length: 14 amino acids. The CDR3 loop is CASSQDGQGYGYTF. CDR3 DNA sequence: TGTGCCAGCAGCCAAGACGGACAAGGCTATGGCTACACCTTC.

The J gene is TRBJ2-6, the V gene TRBV4-3; D perhaps matches TRBD2 (5 bases). CDR1 LGHNA and CDR2 YSLEER come from the germline V gene. CDR3 length: 17 residues. Deletions cut 0 bases from V and 4 bases from J, with 13 bases between. CDR3 residues: CASSQDRGSPGANVLTF. As DNA, the CDR3 is TGCGCCAGCAGCCAAGACCGAGGGTCCCCGGGGGCCAACGTCCTGACTTTC.

In its sample, this clone was seen once. The CDR3 sequence: CASSLQGSYNSPLHF. CDR3 nucleotides: TGTGCCAGTAGTCTACAGGGCTCCTATAATTCACCCCTCCACTTT. The V gene is TRBV19, the J gene TRBJ1-6, with D tentatively TRBD1 (6 bases). With 5 bases removed from V and 0 bases from J, the gap between germline ends came to 8 bases. Germline lookup yields CDR1 LNHDA and CDR2 SQIVND (reference sequence). The CDR3 loop spans 15 amino acids.

The chain uses TRBV28 and TRBJ2-7, with D maybe TRBD1 (6 bases). The CDR3 consists of 14 residues. V was clipped by 6 bases and J by 6 bases, with 18 bases between them. Germline values: CDR1 MDHEN, CDR2 SYDVKM. CDR3 nucleotide sequence: TGTGCCAGCAGCCTCGGACAGTCCCCGTCCGAGCAGTACTTC. This translates into CASSLGQSPSEQYF.

The genes are TRBV5-1 and TRBJ2-7, with 8 bases matching TRBD2. V lost 0 bases, J lost 3 bases, and 8 bases stayed unmatched. The germline V gene has CDR1 SGHRS and CDR2 YFSETQ. The CDR3 covers 16 residues. CDR3 amino acids: CASSLEGAGAVYEQYF. DNA of the CDR3: TGCGCCAGCAGCTTGGAAGGAGCGGGGGCAGTCTACGAGCAGTACTTC.

The gene calls are TRBV2 and TRBJ1-5; 10 bases are a match to TRBD1. CDR3 length: 15 residues. V gave up 6 bases and J gave up 1 base; unmatched junction bases: 3. From germline, CDR1 is SNHLY and CDR2 FYNNEI. CDR3 in amino acids: CASRGDRGSNQPQHF. The CDR3 DNA reads as TGTGCCAGCAGGGGGGACAGGGGCAGCAATCAGCCCCAGCATTTT.

V gene TRBV5-1 combines with J gene TRBJ1-1; D is possibly TRBD1 (5 bases). The V gene's germline CDR1 is SGHRS and CDR2 YFSETQ. Trimming shortened V by 3 bases and J by 6 bases, and 15 bases separated the two germline ends. The CDR3 consists of 14 residues. The CDR3 protein is CASSSVTAGAEAFF. Here the CDR3 DNA reads TGCGCCAGCAGCTCGGTGACGGCGGGGGCTGAAGCTTTCTTT.

This clone was seen more than once but under ten times. The chain's CDR3 is CASKEGGETQYF. CDR3 in DNA: TGTGCCAGCAAAGAAGGCGGAGAGACCCAGTACTTC. V and J are TRBV28 and TRBJ2-5; D is uncertain. This CDR3 is built from 12 residues. Germline V gene data show CDR1 as MDHEN and CDR2 as SYDVKM. With 7 bases removed from V and 4 bases from J, the gap between germline ends came to 10 bases. Variable domain in full (rest from reference TRBV28 and TRBJ2-5): DVKVTQSSRYLVKRTGEKVFLECVQDMDHENMFWYRQDPGLGLRLIYFSYDVKMKEKGDIPEGYSVSREKKERFSLILESASTNQTSMYLCASKEGGETQYFGPGTRLLVL.

The rearrangement uses TRBV6-1 and TRBJ1-6; TRBD1 agrees at 7 bases. Germline CDR1 and CDR2: MNHNS and SASEGT. This CDR3 is built from 16 residues. J lost 4 bases, V lost 3 bases, and 6 bases had no gene match. CDR3 DNA: TGTGCCAGCAGTGACCGGGACAGAAAGTATAATTCACCCCTCCACTTT. Its translation: CASSDRDRKYNSPLHF.

This chain connects TRBV4-1 to TRBJ2-5; maybe TRBD2 (5 bases). The germline CDR1 and CDR2 sequences are MGHRA and YSYEKL. V dropped 4 bases and J dropped 5 bases, with 14 bases sitting between them. The CDR3 totals 14 residues. For the CDR3, the DNA is TGCGCCAGCAGCCGGACGCCCGGCGGGGAGACCCAGTACTTC. Protein sequence: CASSRTPGGETQYF.

V and J are TRBV2 and TRBJ1-5, with 10 bases fitting TRBD1. Germline CDR1 and CDR2: SNHLY and FYNNEI. Trimming at V came to 8 bases and at J to 1 base, leaving 5 bases not matched to a gene. The CDR3 totals 15 residues. CDR3 amino acids: CASRQGAGSNQPQHF. For the CDR3, the DNA is TGTGCCAGCCGACAGGGGGCCGGGAGCAATCAGCCCCAGCATTTT.

This rearrangement joins TRBV5-5 to TRBJ2-2, with TRBD1 matching 9 bases. The trim removed 2 bases at V and 1 base at J, leaving 3 bases unmatched. The CDR3 runs 16 residues. Germline CDR1 and CDR2: SGHKS and YYEKEE (reference sequence). The CDR3 here is CASSFEGQGNTGELFF. The CDR3 DNA sequence: TGTGCCAGCAGCTTCGAGGGACAGGGGAACACCGGGGAGCTGTTTTTT.

This chain uses TRBV5-1 with TRBJ2-7; perhaps TRBD1 as D (5 bases). This CDR3 is 16 amino acids long. Trimming removed 4 bases at V and 0 bases at J, with 17 bases between. CDR1 and CDR2 from the germline V gene are SGHRS and YFSETQ. CDR3 protein: CASSHLTTDSSYEQYF. The CDR3 nucleotides read TGCGCCAGCAGCCACCTCACAACAGACAGCTCCTACGAGCAGTACTTC.

This rearrangement joins TRBV3-1 (or the pseudogene TRBV3-2) to TRBJ2-5; TRBD2 matches 8 bases. CDR3 length: 13 residues. V shed 6 bases, J shed 7 bases, and the junction held 7 bases outside the gene matches. Germline assignment: CDR1 LGHDT and CDR2 YNNKEL (reference sequence). CDR3 coding DNA: TGTGCCAGCAGACCACAGCGGGAGAGGACCCAGTACTTC. It specifies CASRPQRERTQYF.